This T cell receptor beta chain derives from a study of shared clonotypes between healthy human individuals. Study results and caveats: Rarefaction revealed incomplete sorted-subset sequencing despite large depth. Sequencing depth was a factor that was expected to affect clonotype sharing among donors. Relative to their counterparts shared across all four donors, non-shared clonotypes exhibited diminished generation probabilities.

The CDR3 spans 14 residues. Germline CDR1 is MNHNY and CDR2 is SVGAGI (reference sequence). The trim removed 6 bases at V and 6 bases at J, leaving 5 bases unmatched. Sequencing used immunoSEQ multiplex PCR; TCRdb keeps in-frame clones, though not all of them. Of around 1.5 million clones in the sample, 95% to 99% were seen once. For this clone: The target antigen is unknown.

Material for sequencing was naive CD4+ T cells sorted from blood. This sample's subset: CD45RA+ positively selected. This sequence was found in a man aged 30 to 39 in good health. The rearrangement uses TRBV6-6 and TRBJ1-4; 9 bases fit TRBD1. Here the CDR3 reads CASRGTGKDEKLFF. CDR3 nucleotides: TGTGCCAGCAGAGGGACAGGGAAGGATGAAAAACTGTTTTTT.